The 31 T cell receptor beta chains in this list originate from one sample, sequenced in a study of blood T cells in healthy people across ages. The authors ran a second PCR of about 7 to 11 cycles using a sample-barcoded 5' primer and a J-beta primer mix. TCRdb processed the 5' RACE reads anew with MiXCR; each CDR3 protein has one entry. This table holds hundreds of thousands of distinct CDR3 sequences, roughly 25% found once. This sample was also put to use in a study of T cells of mothers and their children.

Sequenced sample: blood. The source is a boy aged 5-17 years in good health.

The rearrangement links TRBV7-2 to TRBJ2-5, with TRBD1 matching 7 bases. The CDR3 is made up of 14 amino acids. V was pared by 5 bases and J by 2 bases, with 5 bases of the junction left unmatched. Germline V lookup: CDR1 SGHTA, CDR2 FQGNSA. This CDR3 reads CASSRDSVQETQYF. CDR3 coding DNA: TGTGCCAGCAGCCGGGACAGCGTACAAGAGACCCAGTACTTC.

As to this clonotype: Without the conserved terminal phenylalanine or tryptophan, this CDR3 likely stems from a read error. The CDR3: CASSQGPDLRGYEQYL. The CDR3 coding sequence is TGTGCCAGCAGCCAAGGCCCGGACCTTCGGGGCTACGAGCAGTACCTC. The genes are TRBV3-1 and TRBJ2-7; TRBD2 might be the D (5 bases). Germline values: CDR1 LGHDT, CDR2 YNNKEL (reference sequence). Trimming shortened V by 1 base and J by 3 bases, and 16 bases separated the two germline ends. The CDR3 is 16 amino acids.

The chain joins TRBV7-9 to TRBJ2-1; 8 positions match TRBD2. The CDR3 consists of 15 residues. The ends lost 2 bases at V and 9 bases at J; junction bases unmatched: 9. Per the germline V gene, CDR1 is SEHNR and CDR2 is FQNEAQ (reference sequence). CDR3 in amino acids: CASSLSWTSSAEQFF. Written as DNA, the CDR3 is TGTGCCAGCAGCTTAAGCTGGACTAGCTCGGCTGAGCAGTTCTTC.

J is TRBJ1-6 and V is TRBV7-2; TRBD1 matches at 9 bases. CDR1 and CDR2 from the germline V gene are SGHTA and FQGNSA. The CDR3 consists of 16 residues. V lost 5 bases, J lost 8 bases, and 10 bases stayed unmatched. CDR3 DNA sequence: TGTGCCAGCAGCGACACTACAGGGGGCGCTTATTCACCCCTCCACTTT. It codes for CASSDTTGGAYSPLHF.

This clonotype was picked up a small number of times. This sequence joins TRBV6-6 and TRBJ2-1; the match to TRBD2 covers 12 bases. The germline V gene encodes CDR1 MNHNY and CDR2 SVGAGI (reference sequence). V trimming: 5 bases; J trimming: 4 bases; junction bases outside the gene matches: 9. There are 17 residues in the CDR3. For the CDR3, the DNA is TGTGCCAGCAGTCAGTCGTCTAGCGGGGGGGCTTACAATGAGCAGTTCTTC. Residues: CASSQSSSGGAYNEQFF.

Remarks on this clonotype: At one of its ends the junction is not consistent with the germline gene, which may arise from a read error. The gene calls are TRBV20-1 and TRBJ2-5; D possibly corresponds to TRBD1 (5 bases). Germline V gives CDR1 DFQATT, CDR2 SNEGSKA (reference sequence). CDR3 length: 15 residues. DNA for the CDR3: TGCAGTGCTAGTTTTGGCGGACAAGGACAAGAGGCCCAGTACTTC. As protein: CSASFGGQGQEAQYF.

This clonotype was seen more than once but under ten times. The gene calls are TRBV12-3 or TRBV12-4 and TRBJ2-1; TRBD2 aligns across 13 bases. The better agreement between TRBJ2-7 and the DNA end casts doubt on the J call. This CDR3 spans 16 amino acids. CDR3: CASSRTSGGASYEQYF. CDR3 DNA: TGTGCCAGCAGCAGAACTAGCGGGGGGGCCTCTTACGAGCAGTACTTC.

This clonotype has only a few counts. The chain carries TRBV12-3 or TRBV12-4 and TRBJ2-7; D gene ambiguous. Trimming took 4 bases from V and 2 from J, leaving 9 bases between them. There are 13 residues in the CDR3. In DNA, the CDR3 is TGTGCCAGCAGTTCGACAAACGCCTACGAGCAGTACTTC. Translation: CASSSTNAYEQYF.

The sample holds a few counts of this clonotype. This rearrangement joins TRBV4-2 to TRBJ1-2; no reliable D call. The CDR3 has 17 residues. Deletions cut 3 bases from V and 8 bases from J, with 25 bases between. Germline V gene data show CDR1 as LGHNA and CDR2 as YNFKEQ. The CDR3 DNA is TGTGCCAGCAGCCAGAAAGTGAGGGATCGAGATTTCGAAGGCTACACCTTC. Its protein is CASSQKVRDRDFEGYTF.

This clonotype turned up a few times. The V call is TRBV5-1, the J call TRBJ2-7; perhaps TRBD1 as D (6 bases). Trimming cost V 2 bases and J 4 bases, with 13 bases left between them. Germline V gene sequence: CDR1 SGHRS, CDR2 YFSETQ. CDR3 length equals 14 residues. CDR3 region: CASSFGQFGYEQYF. The CDR3 DNA reads TGCGCCAGCAGCTTTGGACAGTTTGGTTACGAGCAGTACTTC.

This chain joins TRBV7-2 and TRBJ2-2; possible D gene TRBD2, 6 bases. The CDR3 contains 14 residues. With 5 bases removed from V and 3 bases from J, the gap between germline ends came to 10 bases. Germline CDR1 SGHTA, CDR2 FQGNSA. CDR3 residues: CASSRGAYTGELFF. In DNA form, the CDR3 reads TGTGCCAGCAGCCGCGGGGCTTACACCGGGGAGCTGTTTTTT.

The sample holds a few counts of this clonotype. This chain uses TRBV20-1 with TRBJ2-5, with 10 bases aligning to TRBD2. CDR3 size: 19 residues. Germline assignment: CDR1 DFQATT and CDR2 SNEGSKA (reference sequence). Trimming took 1 base from V and 5 from J; bases not matched to a gene: 19. This chain's CDR3 is CSARAASGSFTDLRETQYF. In nucleotides, the CDR3 is TGCAGTGCTAGAGCTGCTAGCGGGAGTTTCACAGATTTACGGGAGACCCAGTACTTC.

Details on this clonotype: Relative to the germline gene, one junction end is altered; a read error may explain this. The rearrangement uses TRBV20-1 and TRBJ2-5, with 7 bases fitting TRBD1. The CDR3 consists of 12 residues. CDR1 is DFQATT and CDR2 is SNEGSKA in the germline V gene (reference sequence). The CDR3, as DNA: TGCGGTGCTGAACAGGGGCAAGAGACCCAGTACTTC. Amino acids: CGAEQGQETQYF.

This chain uses TRBV7-3 with TRBJ2-5; the match to TRBD2 covers 11 bases. V was clipped by 5 bases and J by 5 bases; unmatched bases: 7. CDR1 is SGHTA and CDR2 is FQGTGA in the germline V gene. CDR3 length: 15 amino acids. CDR3 coding DNA: TGTGCCAGCAGCACCCTAGCGGGGGGAATGGAGACCCAGTACTTC. This encodes CASSTLAGGMETQYF.

This clonotype occurred once. The CDR3, as DNA: TGTGCCAGCAGCACCTGGGGGGGCAATGAGCAGTTCTTC. It codes for CASSTWGGNEQFF. V is TRBV5-4 and J is TRBJ2-1; 7 bases align to TRBD2. The CDR3 runs to 13 residues. Germline values: CDR1 SGHNT, CDR2 YYREEE (reference sequence). V trimming: 4 bases; J trimming: 6 bases; junction bases outside the gene matches: 4.

J is TRBJ2-5 and V is TRBV20-1; TRBD1 aligns across 11 bases. The CDR3 length is 14 residues. Germline loops: CDR1 DFQATT, CDR2 SNEGSKA (reference sequence). V was clipped by 3 bases and J by 5 bases; unmatched bases: 5. CDR3 nucleotide sequence: TGCAGTGCTAGGGCCTGGGACAGGGGGGAGACCCAGTACTTC. It is translated as CSARAWDRGETQYF.

The V and J genes are TRBV20-1 and TRBJ2-1; 9 nucleotides agree with TRBD2. Germline values: CDR1 DFQATT, CDR2 SNEGSKA (reference sequence). The trim removed 4 bases at V and 6 bases at J, leaving 10 bases unmatched. The CDR3 covers 15 residues. This CDR3 reads CSAKRVGLALNEQFF. CDR3 DNA: TGCAGTGCTAAGCGTGTGGGACTAGCCCTCAATGAGCAGTTCTTC.

The chain is built from TRBV4-3 and TRBJ2-5, with 8 bases matching TRBD2. CDR1 is LGHNA and CDR2 is YSLEER in the germline V gene. The trim removed 1 base at V and 4 bases at J, leaving 5 bases unmatched. CDR3 size: 15 residues. CDR3 in DNA: TGCGCCAGCAGCCAAGTCTCCGGGGGGGCAGAGACCCAGTACTTC. Translated: CASSQVSGGAETQYF.

The CDR3 DNA reads as TGTGCCAGCAGCTTGGCTAGGGCAGGGGAGACCCAGTACTTC. Protein product: CASSLARAGETQYF. The genes are TRBV5-6 and TRBJ2-5, with D perhaps TRBD1 (5 bases). V was pared by 0 bases and J by 5 bases, with 11 bases between. The CDR3 totals 14 residues. Per germline, CDR1 SGHDT and CDR2 YYEEEE.

The rearrangement joins TRBV7-2 to TRBJ2-3; D call uncertain. The CDR3 spans 13 residues. V lost 4 bases to trimming and J lost 2 bases, with 7 bases between them. Germline V CDR1 and CDR2: SGHTA, FQGNSA. The CDR3 loop is CASSSRHTDTQYF. CDR3 bases: TGTGCCAGCAGCTCCCGACACACAGATACGCAGTATTTT.

V usage is TRBV5-1 and J usage is TRBJ2-3; D is perhaps TRBD2 (6 bases). Trimming cost V 4 bases and J 2 bases, with 17 bases left between them. The germline gives CDR1 SGHRS, CDR2 YFSETQ. The length of the CDR3 is 16 residues. The DNA for the CDR3 is TGCGCCAGCAGCCCCCGACTAGTCGGGAACACAGATACGCAGTATTTT. This encodes CASSPRLVGNTDTQYF.

In this sample, this clonotype turned up a few times. The gene calls are TRBV20-1 and TRBJ1-5, with TRBD1 matching over 8 bases. Germline V lookup: CDR1 DFQATT, CDR2 SNEGSKA (reference sequence). V shed 6 bases and J 2 bases; nucleotides not matched to a gene: 3. The CDR3 sequence is 13 residues long. The CDR3 here is CSATTGGNQPQHF. In DNA form, the CDR3 reads TGCAGTGCCACGACAGGGGGCAATCAGCCCCAGCATTTT.

The sample holds a few counts of this clonotype. J is TRBJ2-5 and V is TRBV10-3, with TRBD1 matching 7 bases. V shed 0 bases, J shed 1 base, and the junction held 2 bases outside the gene matches. The CDR3 is made up of 15 amino acids. Germline V gives CDR1 ENHRY, CDR2 SYGVKD. DNA for the CDR3: TGTGCCATCAGTGAGTCAAGACAGGGCCAAGAGACCCAGTACTTC. As protein: CAISESRQGQETQYF.

V is TRBV4-2 and J is TRBJ2-7, with a weak D call TRBD1 (7 bases). Trimming pared 4 bases from V and 6 bases from J, leaving 13 bases between. This CDR3 spans 13 amino acids. The germline CDR1 and CDR2 sequences are LGHNA and YNFKEQ. This chain's CDR3 is CASSPDRDSEQYF. CDR3 bases: TGTGCCAGCAGCCCAGACAGGGACTCCGAGCAGTACTTC.

This clonotype has only a few counts. V and J are TRBV12-3 or TRBV12-4 and TRBJ2-6; D is undetermined. This CDR3 region has 14 residues. The ends were cut back, 6 bases at V and 0 bases at J, with 6 bases in the middle. The CDR3 loop reads CASRRISGANVLTF. The CDR3 coding sequence is TGTGCCAGCAGAAGGATCTCTGGGGCCAACGTCCTGACTTTC.

This clonotype was detected many times. One junction end disagrees with the germline gene, perhaps due to a read error. The chain links TRBV27 to TRBJ2-7; a weak D match, TRBD1 (6 bases). Germline loops: CDR1 MNHEY, CDR2 SMNVEV (reference sequence). The CDR3 is made up of 13 amino acids. The CDR3 spells CASSPGTSYEQYF. CDR3 nucleotides: TGCGCCAGCAGCCCCGGGACATCCTACGAGCAGTACTTC.

The chain combines TRBV20-1 with TRBJ1-1; no definite D call. Germline CDR1 and CDR2: DFQATT and SNEGSKA (reference sequence). Trimming cost V 6 bases and J 6 bases, with 17 bases left between them. CDR3 length: 13 amino acids. CDR3 region: CSAEGSEPPEAFF. CDR3 DNA: TGCAGTGCGGAGGGCTCCGAACCCCCTGAAGCTTTCTTT.

At least ten counts were recorded for this clonotype. The CDR3 coding sequence is TGTGCCAGCAGTTTAACCGGGAAAGAGACCCAGTACTTC. This codes for CASSLTGKETQYF. The rearrangement links TRBV12-3 or TRBV12-4 to TRBJ2-5; D perhaps matches TRBD2 (5 bases). V was shortened by 2 bases and J by 3 bases, with 7 bases between the two germline ends. CDR3 length: 13 residues.

This clonotype showed up just a few times. The chain employs TRBV4-3 and TRBJ2-3, with D perhaps TRBD1 or TRBD2 (5 bases each). Germline lookup yields CDR1 LGHNA and CDR2 YSLEER. Trimming pared 1 base from V and 3 bases from J, leaving 8 bases between. This CDR3 has 14 residues. The CDR3 DNA reads as TGCGCCAGCAGCCAAGGCAGGGAGACAGATACGCAGTATTTT. Encoded protein: CASSQGRETDTQYF.

The V and J genes are TRBV29-1 and TRBJ2-5; 10 bases map to TRBD1. The DNA end is more similar to TRBJ2-1, so the J call may be wrong. This CDR3 region has 14 residues. Germline V gene sequence: CDR1 SQVTM, CDR2 ANQGSEA. The CDR3 protein is CSVGGTGVFNEQFF. Here the CDR3 DNA reads TGCAGCGTTGGGGGGACAGGGGTGTTCAATGAGCAGTTCTTC.

V is TRBV11-2 and J is TRBJ2-7; the D gene is possibly TRBD1 (5 bases). V was clipped by 5 bases and J by 3 bases, with 17 bases between them. Germline lookup yields CDR1 SGHAT and CDR2 FQNNGV. This CDR3 region has 15 residues. In nucleotides, the CDR3 is TGTGCCAGCAGCACAGGACGTCTGATGGGCTACGAGCAGTACTTC. Its translation: CASSTGRLMGYEQYF.